Listed here are 2 T cell receptor beta chains from one sample, sequenced in a study of shared clonotypes between healthy human individuals. Profiled with immunoSEQ multiplex PCR; TCRdb holds only in-frame clones, not every one. The sample shows around 1,100,000 clones, 77% of them seen only once. The specimen was memory CD4+ T cells from PBMCs. The subset: CD45RA-negative fraction. The receptors originated from a man aged 18 to 29 in good health. Some clones in this sample may be carry-over from other donors' samples.

Note on this clone: It may be a read error: a sequence one base away is much more abundant. V and J are TRBV6-5 and TRBJ1-3; no firm D call. The CDR3 is made up of 12 amino acids. Between the trimmed V and J ends, which lost 6 bases and 0 bases, there was a span of 3 bases. CDR1 is MNHEY, CDR2 SVGAGI, per germline. CDR3 region: CASRSSGNTIYF. CDR3 coding DNA: TGTGCCAGCAGGTCCTCTGGAAACACCATATATTTT.

The CDR3 bases are TGTGCCAGCAGCTCCATTCGGGAAAAGTTAGACAATGAGCAGTTCTTC. Protein: CASSSIREKLDNEQFF. The chain recombines TRBV11-1 with TRBJ2-1; possible D gene TRBD2, 5 bases. The CDR3 runs to 16 residues. CDR1 is SGHAT and CDR2 is FQDESV in the germline V gene (reference sequence). V was trimmed by 4 bases and J by 5 bases, leaving 18 bases between them.